Listed below are T cell receptor beta chains from one sample, sequenced in a study of shared clonotypes between healthy human individuals. Clones were read by immunoSEQ multiplex PCR, and TCRdb kept only the in-frame ones, dropping some. The table lists around 2.1 million clones, approximately 96% of them singletons, with around 0.13% in the top ten. The sample comprised naive CD4+ T cells sorted from blood. These receptors came from a man between 18 and 35 years old in good health. Both conserved end residues are part of each CDR3. Fields, in order: CDR3 protein, D gene, V gene, clone size. The D gene is left open where the match is weak. Clone sizes are given selectively: once, few, many, or a class where the clone is expanded.

CDR3aa: CAISSQGEHGYTF
d_gene: TRBD1
v_gene: TRBV10-3
abundance: NA

CDR3aa: CASSQETNSNQPQHF
d_gene: NA
v_gene: TRBV4-2
abundance: NA

CDR3aa: CASSEFPFGASGTQYF
d_gene: NA
v_gene: TRBV7-3
abundance: NA

CDR3aa: CASNAGTVNTEAFF
d_gene: TRBD1
v_gene: TRBV28
abundance: NA

CDR3aa: CTSSQLWTSGNRIITYEQYF
d_gene: NA
v_gene: TRBV1
abundance: NA

CDR3aa: CASSGETGRTGELFF
d_gene: NA
v_gene: TRBV10-1
abundance: NA

CDR3aa: CASSFVFGAGGHQPQHF
d_gene: TRBD1
v_gene: TRBV28
abundance: NA

CDR3aa: CASSVGGETQYF
d_gene: NA
v_gene: TRBV2
abundance: NA

CDR3aa: CASGLVAGELFF
d_gene: NA
v_gene: TRBV12-5
abundance: NA

CDR3aa: CASSLGVREKLFF
d_gene: NA
v_gene: TRBV7-2
abundance: once

CDR3aa: CASSVEYFNTGELFF
d_gene: NA
v_gene: TRBV9
abundance: NA

CDR3aa: CASGSGTGSNQPQHF
d_gene: TRBD1
v_gene: TRBV12-5
abundance: NA

CDR3aa: CAISESENTEAFF
d_gene: NA
v_gene: TRBV10-3
abundance: NA

CDR3aa: CASSQVTGNYGYTF
d_gene: NA
v_gene: TRBV2
abundance: NA

CDR3aa: CASSFRDRGYNEQFF
d_gene: TRBD1
v_gene: TRBV11-2
abundance: NA

CDR3aa: CASSMELAARSQYF
d_gene: NA
v_gene: TRBV10-2
abundance: NA

CDR3aa: CASSTGVEQYF
d_gene: TRBD1
v_gene: TRBV5-1
abundance: NA

CDR3aa: CASVTGSRKLTRGYTF
d_gene: NA
v_gene: TRBV28
abundance: NA

CDR3aa: CASSLGVQGGQETQYF
d_gene: TRBD1
v_gene: TRBV13
abundance: NA

CDR3aa: CASRTGTGAYEQYF
d_gene: TRBD1
v_gene: TRBV28
abundance: NA

CDR3aa: CASSFYSGANVLTF
d_gene: NA
v_gene: TRBV5-1
abundance: NA

CDR3aa: CASSRTGVGELFF
d_gene: TRBD1
v_gene: TRBV5-8
abundance: NA

CDR3aa: CASGLGGTDTQYF
d_gene: TRBD2
v_gene: TRBV11-3
abundance: NA

CDR3aa: CASSFSGGSDTEAFF
d_gene: NA
v_gene: TRBV6-6
abundance: NA

CDR3aa: CASSLRAGGWNEQFF
d_gene: TRBD2
v_gene: TRBV11-2
abundance: NA

CDR3aa: CASSFLLSWAYEQYF
d_gene: NA
v_gene: TRBV5-8
abundance: NA

CDR3aa: CASSLRPDRRDGVYTF
d_gene: NA
v_gene: TRBV5-1
abundance: NA

CDR3aa: CASSSQSSYNSPLHF
d_gene: NA
v_gene: TRBV28
abundance: NA

CDR3aa: CASSPGTSGGAGETQYF
d_gene: TRBD2
v_gene: TRBV5-1
abundance: NA

CDR3aa: CASKGDRVNTEAFF
d_gene: TRBD1
v_gene: TRBV10-2
abundance: NA

CDR3aa: CASSLWGQGNTEAFF
d_gene: TRBD1
v_gene: TRBV14
abundance: NA